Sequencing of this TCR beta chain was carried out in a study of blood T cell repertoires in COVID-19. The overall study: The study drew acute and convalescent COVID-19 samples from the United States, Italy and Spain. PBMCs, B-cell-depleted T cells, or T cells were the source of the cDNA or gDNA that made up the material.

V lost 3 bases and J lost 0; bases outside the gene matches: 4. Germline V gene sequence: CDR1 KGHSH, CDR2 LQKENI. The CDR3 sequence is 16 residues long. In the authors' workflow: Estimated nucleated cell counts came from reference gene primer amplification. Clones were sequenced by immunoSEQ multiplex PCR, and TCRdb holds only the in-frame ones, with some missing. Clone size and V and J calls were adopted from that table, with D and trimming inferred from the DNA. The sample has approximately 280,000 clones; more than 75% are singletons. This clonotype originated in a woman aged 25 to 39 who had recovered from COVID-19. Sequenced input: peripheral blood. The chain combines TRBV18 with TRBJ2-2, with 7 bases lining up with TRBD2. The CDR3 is CASSPRGTTNTGELFF. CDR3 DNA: TGTGCCAGCTCACCGCGGGGGACGACGAACACCGGGGAGCTGTTTTTT.